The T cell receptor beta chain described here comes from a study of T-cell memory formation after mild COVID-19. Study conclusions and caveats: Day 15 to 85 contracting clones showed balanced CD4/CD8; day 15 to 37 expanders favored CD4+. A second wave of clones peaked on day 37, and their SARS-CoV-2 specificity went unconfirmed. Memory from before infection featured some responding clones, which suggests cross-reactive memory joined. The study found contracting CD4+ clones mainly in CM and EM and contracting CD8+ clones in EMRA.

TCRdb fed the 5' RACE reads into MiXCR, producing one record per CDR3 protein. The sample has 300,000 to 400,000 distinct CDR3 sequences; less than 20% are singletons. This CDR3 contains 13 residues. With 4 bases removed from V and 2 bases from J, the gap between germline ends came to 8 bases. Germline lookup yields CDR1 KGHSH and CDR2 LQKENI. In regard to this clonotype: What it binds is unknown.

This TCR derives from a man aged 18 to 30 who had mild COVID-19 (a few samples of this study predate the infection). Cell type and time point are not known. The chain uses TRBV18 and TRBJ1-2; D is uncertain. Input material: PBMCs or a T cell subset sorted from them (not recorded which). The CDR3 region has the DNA TGTGCCAGCTCACAGACCGAAAACTATGGCTACACCTTC. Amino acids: CASSQTENYGYTF.